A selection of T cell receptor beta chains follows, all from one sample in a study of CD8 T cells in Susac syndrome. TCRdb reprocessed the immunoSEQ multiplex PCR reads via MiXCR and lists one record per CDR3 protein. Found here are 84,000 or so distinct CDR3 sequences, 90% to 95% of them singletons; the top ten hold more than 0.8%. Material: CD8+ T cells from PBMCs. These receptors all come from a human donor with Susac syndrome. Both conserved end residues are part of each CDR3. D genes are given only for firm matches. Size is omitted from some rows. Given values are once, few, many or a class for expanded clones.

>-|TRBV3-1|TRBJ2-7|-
CASSQALAFYEQYF
TGTGCCAGCAGCCAAGCGCTAGCTTTCTACGAGCAGTACTTC
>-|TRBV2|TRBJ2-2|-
CASSAGRSTGELFF
TGTGCCAGCTCCGCCGGGAGATCCACCGGGGAGCTGTTTTTT
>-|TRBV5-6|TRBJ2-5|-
CASRFLPEETQYF
TGTGCCAGCAGATTCCTCCCGGAGGAGACCCAGTACTTC
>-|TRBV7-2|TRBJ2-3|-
CASSFGASTDAQYF
TGTGCCAGCAGCTTCGGCGCCAGCACAGATGCGCAGTATTTT
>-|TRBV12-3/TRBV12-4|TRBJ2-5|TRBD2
CASSPTEEGSSGKETQYF
TGTGCCAGCAGTCCTACCGAGGAGGGTTCTAGCGGGAAAGAGACCCAGTACTTC
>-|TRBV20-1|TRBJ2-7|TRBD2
CSANGLVSGGFSYEQYF
TGCAGTGCTAACGGACTAGTGTCGGGGGGTTTTTCCTACGAGCAGTACTTC
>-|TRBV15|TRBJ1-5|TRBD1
CATSERSGQDNQPQHF
TGTGCCACCAGCGAGAGGTCCGGACAGGACAATCAGCCCCAGCATTTT
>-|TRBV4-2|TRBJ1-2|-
CASSQYGNGIQVNYGYTF
TGTGCCAGCAGCCAATATGGGAATGGTATACAGGTTAACTATGGCTACACCTTC
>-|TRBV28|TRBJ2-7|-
CASSLAAGLYEQYF
TGTGCCAGCAGCTTGGCGGCCGGACTGTACGAGCAGTACTTC
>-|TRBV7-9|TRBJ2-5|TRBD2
CASRRGLAGDQETQYF
TGTGCCAGCAGACGTGGACTAGCGGGGGACCAAGAGACCCAGTACTTC
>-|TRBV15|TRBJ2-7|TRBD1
CATSGGQHLRGEQYF
TGTGCCACCAGCGGGGGACAGCATCTCCGGGGCGAGCAGTACTTC
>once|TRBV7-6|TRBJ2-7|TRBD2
CASSLTSEGEQYF
TGTGCCAGCAGCTTAACTAGCGAAGGCGAGCAGTACTTC
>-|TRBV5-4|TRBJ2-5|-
CASSVDETQYF
TGTGCCAGCAGCGTTGACGAGACCCAGTACTTC
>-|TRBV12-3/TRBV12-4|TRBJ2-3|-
CASRPQGTDTQYF
TGTGCCAGCAGACCTCAGGGGACAGATACGCAGTATTTT
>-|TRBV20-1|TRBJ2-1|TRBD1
CSAPKWPSEGAYNEQFF
TGCAGTGCCCCCAAATGGCCCAGCGAGGGGGCTTACAATGAGCAGTTCTTC
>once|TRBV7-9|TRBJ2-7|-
CASSGEGGSYEQYF
TGTGCCAGCAGCGGAGAGGGGGGAAGTTACGAGCAGTACTTC
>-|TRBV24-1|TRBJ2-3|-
CATSEGTDTQYF
TGTGCCACCAGTGAGGGAACAGATACGCAGTATTTT
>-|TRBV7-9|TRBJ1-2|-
CASSPKLKTVIDGYTF
TGTGCCAGCAGCCCGAAACTTAAGACAGTCATCGATGGCTACACCTTC
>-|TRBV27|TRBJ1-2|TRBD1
CASSAGTANYGYTF
TGTGCCAGCAGTGCCGGGACAGCTAACTATGGCTACACCTTC
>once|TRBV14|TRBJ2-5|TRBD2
CASSHGFPREKLETQYF
TGTGCCAGCAGCCATGGGTTCCCGCGGGAGAAGTTAGAGACCCAGTACTTC